The following is a T cell receptor beta chain sequence with its context. The antigen remains undetermined. The data belong to a study of blood T cells in healthy people across ages. Overall study context: T cells yielded about one barcoded beta molecule per two cells through template switching.

This CDR3 contains 16 residues. V gave up 2 bases and J gave up 8 bases; unmatched junction bases: 7. In germline, CDR1 is LGHNA, CDR2 YSLEER. Overall study results and limits: Whereas aged donors had fewer naive CD4+ cells, long-lived donors had more of them and higher diversity.

Sample-barcoded 5' priming and a J-beta primer mix drove a second PCR of roughly 6 to 12 cycles. TCRdb passed the 5' RACE reads through MiXCR, listing each CDR3 protein once. The data contain about 1.1 million distinct CDR3 sequences, approximately 38% of them singletons. The sequenced sample consisted of blood. V and J are TRBV4-3 and TRBJ2-1; 12 positions agree with TRBD2. The sequence was collected from a man aged 18 to 35 in good health. CDR3 residues: CASSQPSGGAIDEQFF. The CDR3 nucleotides read TGCGCCAGCAGCCAACCTAGCGGGGGGGCGATCGATGAGCAGTTCTTC.